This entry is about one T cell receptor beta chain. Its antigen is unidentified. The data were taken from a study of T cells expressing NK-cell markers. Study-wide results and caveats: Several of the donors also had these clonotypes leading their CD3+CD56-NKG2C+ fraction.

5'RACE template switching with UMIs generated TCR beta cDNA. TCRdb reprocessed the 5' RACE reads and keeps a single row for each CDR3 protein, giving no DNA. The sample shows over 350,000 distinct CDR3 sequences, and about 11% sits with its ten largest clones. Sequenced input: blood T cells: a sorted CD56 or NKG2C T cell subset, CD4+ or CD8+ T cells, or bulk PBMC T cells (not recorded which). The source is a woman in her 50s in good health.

This chain's CDR3 is CASSLIAAGGAYNEQFF. The chain combines TRBV5-1 with TRBJ2-1; no DNA is available, so the TRBD2 call from TCRdb remains unchecked. This CDR3 has 17 residues. CDR1 SGHRS and CDR2 YFSETQ come from the germline V gene. Full variable domain (rest looked up from reference TRBV5-1 and TRBJ2-1): KAGVTQTPRYLIKTRGQQVTLSCSPISGHRSVSWYQQTPGQGLQFLFEYFSETQRNKGNFPGRFSGRQFSNSRSEMNVSTLELGDSALYLCASSLIAAGGAYNEQFFGPGTRLTVL.